Here is one TCR beta chain with its context. The record originates from a study of blood T cell repertoires in COVID-19. Germline-derived CDR1 and CDR2 are MNHEY and SVGAGI. The CDR3 has 13 residues. Trimming stripped 5 bases from V and 4 bases from J, with 11 bases between. Method: immunoSEQ multiplex PCR; TCRdb's copy keeps in-frame clones and lacks some. The sample consists of approximately 70,000 clones, roughly 87% of them appearing once. The TCR was taken from a human donor in a cohort sampled during active COVID-19. The V gene is TRBV6-5, the J gene TRBJ1-1; D not certain. Sequences were obtained from peripheral blood. The CDR3 loop is CASSRGGLTEAFF. In DNA, the CDR3 is TGTGCCAGCAGTCGGGGTGGGCTCACTGAAGCTTTCTTT.